There are many counts of the clone carrying this T cell receptor beta chain. Its antigen is not identified. Time point: sample taken at primary tumor resection. Tumor, nontumor lung or frozen PBMC supplied whole RNA, sequenced without sorting. The CDR3 has 15 residues. J gave up 5 bases and V 3 bases, and 4 bases lay outside the gene matches. CDR1 KGHSH and CDR2 LQKENI come from the germline V gene. Every cDNA TCR molecule received its own unique molecular identifier. TCRdb processed the 5' RACE reads anew with MiXCR; each CDR3 protein has one entry. The sample holds tens of thousands of distinct CDR3 sequences, about 4.3% seen once. This sample is part of a study of spatial heterogeneity in lung cancer. Study-level background: A consistent excess of beta-chain over alpha-chain sequences was detected. Raw sequencing reads included, on average, more than 8.5 appearances of each unique TCR and UMI combination. Study-level points and caveats: Blood showed ubiquitous tumor TCRs more often at resection than at routine follow-up.

This receptor was taken from a male donor with early-stage non-small cell lung cancer. The genes are TRBV18 and TRBJ1-4, with 9 bases matching TRBD1. Sequenced here: PBMCs, sampled at surgery. The CDR3 DNA reads TGTGCCAGCTCACCGCCCGGGACAGGGAATGAAAAACTGTTTTTT. Encoded protein: CASSPPGTGNEKLFF.